This paragraph reports one T cell receptor (beta chain). No antigen is known for it. PCR used 60 Vbeta primers and 13 Jbeta primers. The repertoire was sequenced with immunoSEQ multiplex PCR; TCRdb's copy has only in-frame clones and lacks some. The sample holds approximately 110,000 clones. Germline-derived CDR1 and CDR2 are MGHDK and SYGVNS. The V gene lost 1 base and the J gene lost 9 bases, with 10 bases spanning the gap. This CDR3 is 13 amino acids long. The data were obtained in a study of cytomegalovirus exposure and HLA in healthy donors. Donors were ostensibly healthy at sampling, although undocumented immune exposures were probable. General study findings and limits: The productive fraction for most TCR beta V segments was about 90% or about 30% in an earlier analysis. The number of N-insertions in an Asian-associated ancestry cluster was reportedly below the roughly 670-donor mean in a later analysis. Of the V segments, some could not be distinguished, including TRBV6-2 and TRBV6-3, and were excluded.

The receptor comes from a man aged 30 to 45 in good health and CMV-seronegative. This chain connects TRBV25-1 to TRBJ2-4; no clear D. The sequenced sample consisted of PBMCs. This CDR3 is CASSESFLGIQYF. The CDR3 nucleotides read TGTGCCAGCAGTGAATCTTTCCTAGGCATTCAGTACTTC.